This T cell receptor (beta chain) is from a study of CD8 T cells in Susac syndrome. When the RNA was reverse transcribed, random hexamers were used with an input of about 0.5 to 1 ug. TCRdb redid the calling of the immunoSEQ multiplex PCR reads with MiXCR, one entry per CDR3 protein. The sample contains just over 80,000 distinct CDR3 sequences, about 94% of which appear only once. This clonotype originated in a human donor in good health. Sequencing was done on a sample of CD8+ T cells from PBMCs.

CDR3 sequence reads: CASSSPGDRDHYGYTF. The CDR3, as DNA: TGTGCCAGCAGCTCCCCAGGGGACAGGGACCACTATGGCTACACCTTC. V usage is TRBV7-9 and J usage is TRBJ1-2, with TRBD1 matching 9 bases. The V gene's germline CDR1 is SEHNR and CDR2 FQNEAQ (reference sequence). After removal of 4 bases from V and 3 bases from J, the junction contained 9 bases not matched to a gene. The CDR3 covers 16 residues.